These T cell receptor beta chains were read from a single sample in a study of blood T cells in healthy people across ages. MiXCR, run by TCRdb on the 5' RACE reads, gives a single entry per CDR3 protein. The repertoire holds 1.6 million or so distinct CDR3 sequences, about 32% seen once, with around 11% in the top ten. The sequencing sample was made of blood. The receptors stem from a woman between 25 and 40 years old in good health. CDR3s include the opening cysteine and the closing phenylalanine or tryptophan.

CDR3 protein,J gene,V gene
CSVAGTASYEQYF,TRBJ2-7,TRBV29-1
CAGSLLSGTSYEQYF,TRBJ2-7,TRBV5-1
CASSLFIGGLPQHF,TRBJ1-5,TRBV5-8
CASSPETDQETQYF,TRBJ2-5,TRBV18
CSARAPLAGVSYEQYF,TRBJ2-7,TRBV20-1
CSAPDRGIGYEQYF,.,TRBV20-1
CSVPPFWGADYGYTF,TRBJ1-2,TRBV29-1
CASSYSRAGGYEQFF,TRBJ2-1,TRBV6-6
CASSLKGWAGLGTHTGELFF,TRBJ2-2,TRBV6-5
CSARRTSGALTYNEQFF,TRBJ2-1,TRBV20-1
CASSWASGNQPQHF,TRBJ1-5,TRBV2
CAGSSWASKREPQHF,TRBJ1-5,TRBV6-6
CASSYKGMGEAFF,TRBJ1-1,TRBV6-6
CASSLSSGTGIYEQYF,TRBJ2-7,TRBV5-1
CASSYSTTATKYNEQFF,TRBJ2-1,TRBV6-2/TRBV6-3
CASSRTGGIYGYTF,TRBJ1-2,TRBV28
CASVVLTVSYNEQFF,TRBJ2-1,TRBV2
CASSPWLAQYEQYF,TRBJ2-7,TRBV9